This T cell receptor beta chain was observed in a study of OX40 agonist ivuxolimab in advanced cancers. This table comes from immunoSEQ multiplex PCR, and its TCRdb copy is limited to in-frame clones, with some not included. Here the sample spans about 53,000 clones, over 75% being singletons. Germline V gives CDR1 SGHVS, CDR2 FQNEAQ. Trimming at V came to 4 bases and at J to 6 bases, leaving 8 bases not matched to a gene. The CDR3 contains 15 residues. This chain connects TRBV7-8 to TRBJ1-5; 8 nucleotides align to TRBD1. The specimen comprised CD4+ or CD8+ T cells sorted from blood, sampled in a trial of the OX40 agonist ivuxolimab. The source is an adult with an advanced solid tumor such as melanoma, head and neck, liver or kidney cancer. CDR3 loop: CASSSYQGASQPQHF. CDR3 bases: TGTGCCAGCAGCTCGTATCAGGGGGCGTCTCAGCCCCAGCATTTT.